This T cell receptor beta chain was sequenced during a study of beta chain features in type 1 diabetes. This clone has ten or more counts. The ends were cut back, 1 base at V and 4 bases at J, with 5 bases in the middle. This CDR3 has 11 amino acids. CDR1 and CDR2 from the germline V gene are DFQATT and SNEGSKA (reference sequence). Sequencing targeted expressed TCRB transcripts, as all isolated RNA had been reverse transcribed. Generated by immunoSEQ multiplex PCR, the TCRdb table keeps only in-frame clones and is missing some. The table shows some 230,000 clones, with roughly 9.6% occurring only once.

J is TRBJ2-7 and V is TRBV20-1; D not resolved. Specimen: naive CD4+ T cells from blood. The sequence derives from a woman younger than 30 in good health. CDR3 amino acids: CSARGQYEQYF. CDR3 DNA: TGCAGTGCTAGAGGGCAGTACGAGCAGTACTTC.